The clone carrying this T cell receptor (beta chain) was observed a handful of times. These data come from a study of T-cell memory formation after mild COVID-19. Study-wide context: Across donors, TCR clusters were largely donor specific.

CDR3 length: 16 residues. CDR1 and CDR2 (germline): MGHRA, YSYEKL. Trimming cost V 4 bases and J 6 bases; bases outside gene matches: 10. Researchers used 5'RACE with constant-segment primers to make TCR alpha and TCR beta cDNA libraries that carry sample barcodes and UMIs. In TCRdb, the 5' RACE reads were re-called with MiXCR into one record per CDR3 protein. Among about half a million distinct CDR3 sequences listed, 15% to 20% were seen once. This chain connects TRBV4-1 to TRBJ2-1, with 9 bases lining up with TRBD2. Material for sequencing was PBMCs or a T cell subset sorted from them (not recorded which). This clonotype was obtained from an adult woman who had mild COVID-19 (a few samples of this study predate the infection). Cell type and time point are not known. The CDR3 here is CASSPSVAGAFNEQFF. CDR3 in DNA: TGCGCCAGCAGCCCCTCAGTAGCGGGGGCTTTCAATGAGCAGTTCTTC.